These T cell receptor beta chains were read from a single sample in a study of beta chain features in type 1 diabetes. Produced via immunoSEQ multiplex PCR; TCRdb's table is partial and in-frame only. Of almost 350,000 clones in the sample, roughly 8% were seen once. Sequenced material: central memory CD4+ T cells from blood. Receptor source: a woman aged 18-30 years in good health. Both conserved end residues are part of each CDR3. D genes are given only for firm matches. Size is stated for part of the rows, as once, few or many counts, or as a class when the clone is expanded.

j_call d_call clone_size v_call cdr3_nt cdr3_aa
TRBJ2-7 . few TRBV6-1 TGTGCCAGCAGTGAATACGGAGGACAGTTCTACGAGCAGTACTTC CASSEYGGQFYEQYF
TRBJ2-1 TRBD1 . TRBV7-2 TGTGCCAGCAGCCCCCCCCCAAACAGGGGCAATGAGCAGTTCTTC CASSPPPNRGNEQFF
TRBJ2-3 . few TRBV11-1 TGTGCCAGCAGCGGGCAGGAAACCGTCACAGATACGCAGTATTTT CASSGQETVTDTQYF
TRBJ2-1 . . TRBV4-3 TGCGCCAGCAGCCAGGGAGTTACGGCGGGTGAGCAGTTCTTC CASSQGVTAGEQFF
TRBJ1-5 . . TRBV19 TGTGCCAGTAGTACCAGTTATCAGCCCCAGCATTTT CASSTSYQPQHF
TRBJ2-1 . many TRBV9 TGTGCCAGCAGCGTCGAGCTAGGAAATGAGCAGTTCTTC CASSVELGNEQFF
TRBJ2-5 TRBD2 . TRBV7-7 TGTGCTAGCAGCTTCGGGGGGTCGGAGACCCAGTACTTC CASSFGGSETQYF
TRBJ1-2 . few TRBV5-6 TGTGCCAGCAGCTTCAGGGCCCCACACGGCTACACCTTC CASSFRAPHGYTF
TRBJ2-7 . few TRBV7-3 TGTGCCAGCAGCCCCGATTGGGGCGACGAGCAGTACTTC CASSPDWGDEQYF
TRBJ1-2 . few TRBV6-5 TGTGCCAGCAGTTCTTCCCCCTATGGCTACACCTTC CASSSSPYGYTF
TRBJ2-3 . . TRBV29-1 TGCAGCGCGGACCTCGCACGCACAGATACGCAGTATTTT CSADLARTDTQYF
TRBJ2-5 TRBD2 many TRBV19 TGTGCCAGCAGTCCTCGGACTAGGCAAGAGACCCAGTACTTC CASSPRTRQETQYF
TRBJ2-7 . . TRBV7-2 TGTGCCAGCAGCTTATTAGCGGCCCTCTCCTACGAGCAGTACTTC CASSLLAALSYEQYF
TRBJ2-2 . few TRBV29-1 TGCAGCGTGGGGACGCCTTCGAACACCGGGGAGCTGTTTTTT CSVGTPSNTGELFF
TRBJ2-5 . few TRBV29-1 TGCAGCGTTGACAAAGATCTCCTAGCCACAGGGAGGGGGCTGAAAGAGACCCAGTACTTC CSVDKDLLATGRGLKETQYF
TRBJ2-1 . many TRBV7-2 TGTGCCAGCAGCGCCACGGGGAATGAGCAGTTCTTC CASSATGNEQFF
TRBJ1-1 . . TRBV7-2 TGTGCCAGCAGCCTTGGGGTGTACACTGAAGCTTTCTTT CASSLGVYTEAFF
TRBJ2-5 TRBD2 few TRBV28 TGTGCTACTAGCGGGAACAAAGAGACCCAGTACTTC CATSGNKETQYF
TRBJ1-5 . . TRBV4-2 TGTGCCAGCAGCCAAGAGGGGGGGCTGGGGTTTGGTCAGCCCCAGCATTTT CASSQEGGLGFGQPQHF
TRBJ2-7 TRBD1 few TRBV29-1 TGCAGCGTTTTGGGACAGGGGTACTACGAGCAGTACTTC CSVLGQGYYEQYF
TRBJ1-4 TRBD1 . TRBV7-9 TGTGCCAGCAGCTTAGCGCGGACAGGATTTGCTGAAAAACTGTTTTTT CASSLARTGFAEKLFF
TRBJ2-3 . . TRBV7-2 TGTGCCAGCAGCTTATTTATGAAGGGCACAGATACGCAGTATTTT CASSLFMKGTDTQYF
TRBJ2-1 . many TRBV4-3 TGCGCCAGCAGCCAAGAAGTCCAGGGGTACGGTGAGCAGTTCTTC CASSQEVQGYGEQFF
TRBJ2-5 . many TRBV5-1 TGCGCCAGCAGCTTGTCCGCACAGCCCGAAGAGACCCAGTACTTC CASSLSAQPEETQYF
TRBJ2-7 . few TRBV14 TGTGCCAGCAGCCACCAACCCTACGAGCAGTACTTC CASSHQPYEQYF
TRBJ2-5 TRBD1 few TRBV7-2 TGTGCCAGCAGCTTAGGACAGGGGCAAGAGACCCAGTACTTC CASSLGQGQETQYF
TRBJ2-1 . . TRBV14 TGTGCCAGCAGCGTTCTAGTTACAGCGTACAATGAGCAGTTCTTC CASSVLVTAYNEQFF
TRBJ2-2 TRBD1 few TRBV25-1 TGTGCCAGCAGTGATTTACAGGGGACGGACACCGGGGAGCTGTTTTTT CASSDLQGTDTGELFF
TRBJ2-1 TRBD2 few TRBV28 TGTGCCAGCAGTTTAGCGGCGGGAGGCGGCTACAATGAGCAGTTCTTC CASSLAAGGGYNEQFF
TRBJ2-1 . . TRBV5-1 TGCGCCAGCAGCTTGCTCCCAGGAGAAGACAATGAGCAGTTCTTC CASSLLPGEDNEQFF